One sample yielded the 12 T cell receptor delta chains listed below, sequenced in a study of gamma-delta chains in newborns, infants, children. TCRdb redid clone calling on the reads using CATT. The data hold around 8,100 delta-chain clones, with 3% to 4% observed a single time. Specimen: blood. The receptors here all came from a child who was a newborn, infant or young child, either healthy, febrile or measles-vaccinated (not recorded which).

By its share, this clone is medium-sized. This chain uses TRDV1 with TRDJ1, with 8 bases fitting TRDD3. Germline V gene sequence: CDR1 TSWWSYY, CDR2 QGS. The CDR3 contains 15 residues. The junction had 3 bases not matched to a gene; V was cut back by 1 base and J by 2 bases. CDR3 in DNA: TGTGCTCTTGGGGAACGGGGGATAAGGACCGATAAACTCATCTTT. Protein sequence: CALGERGIRTDKLIF.

There are many counts of this clone. The sample has other DNA sequences that encode this CDR3 too. CDR3 DNA sequence: TGTGCCTGTGACACCTGGGGGGGGAGCTCCTGGGACACCCGACAGATGTTTTTC. Translated: CACDTWGGSSWDTRQMFF. The chain employs TRDV2 and TRDJ3; TRDD3 might be the D (6 bases). The ends were cut back, 0 bases at V and 0 bases at J, with 11 bases in the middle. The CDR3 covers 18 residues. Germline loops: CDR1 GEAIGNYY, CDR2 EKD.

Concerning this clone itself: There is a difference at residue 10 between the TCRdb protein and the DNA translation, so the protein given here was translated from the DNA. This rearrangement joins TRDV2 to TRDJ1; 9 bases are shared with TRDD3. This CDR3 contains 14 residues. The germline V gene has CDR1 GEAIGNYY and CDR2 EKD. The CDR3 DNA is TGTGCCTGTGACTACTGGGGGAACACCGGTAAACTCATCTTT. This encodes CACDYWGNTGKLIF.

This sequence joins TRDV2 and TRDJ3; TRDD3 matches 11 bases. CDR1 is GEAIGNYY, CDR2 EKD, per germline. V lost 6 bases, J lost 2 bases, and 8 bases stayed unmatched. CDR3 length: 18 amino acids. The CDR3 is CACNILLGDTWDTRQMFF. The CDR3, as DNA: TGTGCCTGTAACATACTACTGGGGGATACCTGGGACACCCGACAGATGTTTTTC.

This clone was found a few times. The chain couples TRDV3 to TRDJ1; 9 nucleotides agree with TRDD3. Germline-derived CDR1 and CDR2 are TVYSNPD and GDNSRS (reference sequence). Trimming removed 4 bases from V and 0 bases from J; junction bases left unmatched: 9. This CDR3 region has 15 residues. In DNA form, the CDR3 reads TGTGCCTGCATACGGGGGATACCACACACCGATAAACTCATCTTT. It codes for CACIRGIPHTDKLIF.

This clone was observed a few times. TCRdb shows a much larger clone's protein in place of this DNA's translation, and the two differ at residue 5, likely through a read error; the protein shown is translated from the DNA. V is TRDV2 and J is TRDJ2, with 10 bases lining up with TRDD3. The V gene's germline CDR1 is GEAIGNYY and CDR2 EKD. CDR3 length equals 17 residues. The V segment lost 2 bases and the J segment 0 bases; nucleotides outside the gene matches: 5. The CDR3 region is CACDMLGDRALTAQLFF. In DNA form, the CDR3 reads TGTGCCTGTGACATGCTGGGGGATAGGGCTTTGACAGCACAACTCTTCTTT.

This clone is medium-sized in the sample. The rearrangement links TRDV2 to TRDJ3; 11 positions agree with TRDD3. Germline CDR1 GEAIGNYY, CDR2 EKD. The CDR3 consists of 20 residues. Losses at the gene ends were 3 bases for V and 0 bases for J; bases not matched to a gene: 9. CDR3 in amino acids: CACDAAGGYPGSWDTRQMFF. In DNA, the CDR3 is TGTGCCTGTGACGCAGCTGGGGGATACCCCGGCTCCTGGGACACCCGACAGATGTTTTTC.

This clone is termed medium-sized. This sample includes further DNA sequences coding for the same CDR3. The genes are TRDV2 and TRDJ1; 8 bases map to TRDD3. Germline CDR1 and CDR2: GEAIGNYY and EKD. The CDR3 spans 14 residues. With 3 bases clipped from V and 2 bases from J, the junction kept 4 bases outside the gene matches. The CDR3 DNA reads as TGTGCCTGTGACGTACTGGGGGGGACCGATAAACTCATCTTT. This codes for CACDVLGGTDKLIF.

By share, this clone ranks as medium-sized (0.01 to 0.1%). The rearrangement uses TRDV2 and TRDJ3; 9 bases match TRDD3. The germline gives CDR1 GEAIGNYY, CDR2 EKD. J lost 0 bases, V lost 3 bases, and 5 bases had no gene match. This CDR3 region has 18 residues. The CDR3, as DNA: TGTGCCTGTGACGTACTGGGGGAAACCTCCTGGGACACCCGACAGATGTTTTTC. Its protein product is CACDVLGETSWDTRQMFF.

This clone was seen a handful of times. Translating this DNA gives a protein that differs at residue 3 from the TCRdb one, which belongs to a much larger clone; a read error is likely, and the protein shown is this translation. The chain joins TRDV2 to TRDJ3; 9 bases line up with TRDD3. The J gene comes from matching the DNA to germline here; TCRdb lacks it. The CDR3 extends over 16 amino acids. The germline gives CDR1 GEAIGNYY, CDR2 EKD. In DNA form, the CDR3 reads TGTGCCTTTGACTGGGGGAGCTCCTGGGACACCCGACAGATGTTTTTC. Amino acids: CAFDWGSSWDTRQMFF.

As for this clone: A much larger clone is a single base away; this may be a read error. The rearrangement joins TRDV2 to TRDJ1; TRDD3 matches at 7 bases. The CDR3 totals 15 residues. Germline V gives CDR1 GEAIGNYY, CDR2 EKD. The CDR3: CACYTLGIAGDKLIF. The CDR3 nucleotides read TGTGCCTGTTACACCCTGGGGATAGCGGGCGATAAACTCATCTTT.

This clone was seen only a few times. The CDR3 DNA reads as TGTGCCTGTGACGAAGCTATGTGGGATACGCTCTGGGACACCCGACAGATGTTTTTC. Translated: CACDEAMWDTLWDTRQMFF. The gene calls are TRDV2 and TRDJ3, with 8 bases identical to TRDD3. CDR1 and CDR2 from the germline V gene are GEAIGNYY and EKD. The V and J ends lost 3 bases and 3 bases, in that order; junction bases with no gene match: 12. The CDR3 runs 19 residues.